The 30 T cell receptor beta chains presented below share a single source sample, sequenced in a study of T cells expressing NK-cell markers. TCRdb processed the 5' RACE reads again and assigns one entry to each CDR3 protein, with no DNA. The sample totals roughly 170,000 distinct CDR3 sequences. Sequenced: blood T cells: a sorted CD56 or NKG2C T cell subset, CD4+ or CD8+ T cells, or bulk PBMC T cells (not recorded which). The receptors were gathered from a woman between 18 and 75 years old in good health.

The rearrangement joins TRBV10-3 to TRBJ2-7; the TCRdb call, TRBD1, lacks DNA for checking. Germline V gives CDR1 ENHRY, CDR2 SYGVKD. The CDR3 contains 15 residues. The CDR3 spells CAISAGGTGSDEQYF.

The chain has TRBV7-3 and TRBJ2-3; TCRdb gives TRBD1 as the D gene, but with no DNA this cannot be confirmed. The germline gives CDR1 SGHTA, CDR2 FQGTGA. The CDR3 runs to 15 residues. The CDR3 sequence is CASSLREGGTDTQYF.

The rearrangement joins TRBV20-1 to TRBJ1-2. This CDR3 is 13 amino acids long. Germline-derived CDR1 and CDR2 are DFQATT and SNEGSKA (reference sequence). The CDR3 here is CSAYEGLNYGYTF.

The chain combines TRBV7-9 with TRBJ2-3. Germline lookup yields CDR1 SEHNR and CDR2 FQNEAQ (reference sequence). The CDR3 runs 13 residues. CDR3 loop: CASRSAGADTQYF.

This chain joins TRBV20-1 and TRBJ2-7; absent DNA, TCRdb's TRBD2 call cannot be checked. The CDR3 is made up of 14 amino acids. The germline V gene has CDR1 DFQATT and CDR2 SNEGSKA (reference sequence). This CDR3 reads CSARFAGGPAEQYF.

The chain recombines TRBV20-1 with TRBJ2-1; TCRdb gives TRBD2 as the D gene, but with no DNA this cannot be confirmed. Per germline, CDR1 DFQATT and CDR2 SNEGSKA (reference sequence). This CDR3 is 16 amino acids long. This chain's CDR3 is CSASSLLAGGYNEQFF.

V is TRBV3-1 and J is TRBJ2-7; TCRdb designates TRBD1, a call that cannot be tested without DNA. The CDR3 is 15 residues long. Germline values: CDR1 LGHDT, CDR2 YNNKEL (reference sequence). CDR3 in amino acids: CASSPWDSSSYEQYF.

The chain joins TRBV20-1 to TRBJ2-7; TCRdb names TRBD2, which stays unverified in the absence of DNA. Germline V CDR1 and CDR2: DFQATT, SNEGSKA (reference sequence). CDR3 length: 13 residues. The CDR3 loop is CSARIALSYEQYF.

The chain couples TRBV3-1 to TRBJ2-5. The length of the CDR3 is 15 residues. The V gene's germline CDR1 is LGHDT and CDR2 YNNKEL (reference sequence). CDR3 residues: CASSQEAPRMGTQYF.

V usage is TRBV15 and J usage is TRBJ2-7; no DNA is available, so the TRBD1 call from TCRdb remains unchecked. The germline V gene encodes CDR1 LNHNV and CDR2 YYDKDF (reference sequence). This CDR3 is 15 amino acids long. CDR3 region: CATSGGTGATYEQYF.

The chain combines TRBV12-3 or TRBV12-4 with TRBJ2-6; TCRdb names TRBD1, which stays unverified in the absence of DNA. The CDR3 extends over 20 amino acids. The chain's CDR3 is CASSLLRDRGRESGANVLTF.

This rearrangement joins TRBV5-1 to TRBJ2-7; TCRdb's D gene call, TRBD1, goes unchecked for lack of DNA. Germline values: CDR1 SGHRS, CDR2 YFSETQ. The CDR3 length is 15 residues. The CDR3 sequence is CASSLEGTGSYEQYF. The full variable domain, in which reference TRBV5-1 and TRBJ2-7 provide the parts outside the CDR3, is KAGVTQTPRYLIKTRGQQVTLSCSPISGHRSVSWYQQTPGQGLQFLFEYFSETQRNKGNFPGRFSGRQFSNSRSEMNVSTLELGDSALYLCASSLEGTGSYEQYFGPGTRLTVT.

The chain couples TRBV2 to TRBJ2-6. Germline-derived CDR1 and CDR2 are SNHLY and FYNNEI. The CDR3 has 15 residues. The CDR3 loop is CASSVASLGANVLTF.

V gene TRBV5-1 combines with J gene TRBJ2-7; the TRBD2 assignment by TCRdb is unverifiable without DNA. The length of the CDR3 is 16 residues. Germline CDR1 and CDR2: SGHRS and YFSETQ. The CDR3 spells CASREGSGRASYEQYF.

V is TRBV20-1 and J is TRBJ2-4; TCRdb selects TRBD2, and the lack of DNA leaves this call unchecked. From germline, CDR1 is DFQATT and CDR2 SNEGSKA (reference sequence). The CDR3 sequence is 14 residues long. CDR3 loop: CSALRETSMNIQYF.

The CDR3 loop reads CASRGDYYNEQFF. The chain carries TRBV12-3 or TRBV12-4 and TRBJ2-1. This CDR3 region has 13 residues.

The V call is TRBV20-1, the J call TRBJ2-5; TCRdb names TRBD1, which stays unverified in the absence of DNA. The CDR3 runs 17 residues. Per the germline V gene, CDR1 is DFQATT and CDR2 is SNEGSKA (reference sequence). CDR3 sequence reads: CSARDSRGYRYQETQYF.

The J gene is TRBJ2-1, the V gene TRBV6-5; TCRdb reports TRBD1, a call that lacks DNA to check it against. Germline CDR1 reads MNHEY; CDR2 reads SVGAGI. This CDR3 region has 17 residues. The CDR3 loop is CASSSPPGQGASNEQFF.

Here the CDR3 reads CASSLAVGGSSYEQYF. The chain uses TRBV7-2 and TRBJ2-7; TCRdb returns TRBD1, unconfirmable since there is no DNA. The CDR3 consists of 16 residues. CDR1 is SGHTA, CDR2 FQGNSA, per germline.

The J gene is TRBJ2-4, the V gene TRBV3-1. Germline V gene sequence: CDR1 LGHDT, CDR2 YNNKEL (reference sequence). The CDR3 length is 14 residues. The CDR3 region is CASSHGRMKNIQYF.

The gene calls are TRBV7-2 and TRBJ1-6. CDR3 length: 14 amino acids. Germline loops: CDR1 SGHTA, CDR2 FQGNSA. The CDR3 sequence is CASSLVVYNSPLHF. Together with reference TRBV7-2 and TRBJ1-6, the CDR3 gives the full variable domain: GAGVSQSPSNKVTEKGKDVELRCDPISGHTALYWYRQSLGQGLEFLIYFQGNSAPDKSGLPSDRFSAERTGGSVSTLTIQRTQQEDSAVYLCASSLVVYNSPLHFGNGTRLTVT.

V is TRBV6-5 and J is TRBJ2-5. The CDR3 extends over 16 amino acids. The germline V gene has CDR1 MNHEY and CDR2 SVGAGI. The CDR3 spells CASSYSNTNYQETQYF.

The J gene is TRBJ2-2, the V gene TRBV13; as DNA is missing, the TRBD1 call by TCRdb cannot be tested. The CDR3 loop spans 19 amino acids. Germline V lookup: CDR1 PRHDT, CDR2 FYEKMQ (reference sequence). The CDR3 sequence is CASSSRTLLTAKYTGELFF. The variable domain in full, completed from reference TRBV13 and TRBJ2-2, reads AAGVIQSPRHLIKEKRETATLKCYPIPRHDTVYWYQQGPGQDPQFLISFYEKMQSDKGSIPDRFSAQQFSDYHSELNMSSLELGDSALYFCASSSRTLLTAKYTGELFFGEGSRLTVL.

The gene calls are TRBV3-1 and TRBJ1-1. The CDR3 is 15 amino acids. The germline gives CDR1 LGHDT, CDR2 YNNKEL (reference sequence). The CDR3 here is CASSQRTDGNTEAFF.

The rearrangement joins TRBV24-1 to TRBJ2-1; TCRdb returns TRBD2, unconfirmable since there is no DNA. The length of the CDR3 is 15 residues. Germline values: CDR1 KGHDR, CDR2 SFDVKD. This CDR3 reads CATSGSGVNYNEQFF.

The V call is TRBV12-3 or TRBV12-4, the J call TRBJ1-6. This CDR3 contains 17 residues. The CDR3 protein is CASSPTLDLSLDSPLHF.

The V call is TRBV20-1, the J call TRBJ2-7; the D call of TRBD2 rests on TCRdb alone, since no DNA is present to check it. The CDR3 spans 14 residues. Germline CDR1 is DFQATT and CDR2 is SNEGSKA (reference sequence). The chain's CDR3 is CSPKQPGLAYEQYF.

The CDR3 here is CSAQLAGVQDTQYF. The chain is built from TRBV20-1 and TRBJ2-3; TCRdb's D gene call, TRBD2, goes unchecked for lack of DNA. Germline lookup yields CDR1 DFQATT and CDR2 SNEGSKA (reference sequence). CDR3 size: 14 residues.

The V and J genes are TRBV30 and TRBJ2-5. The germline V gene has CDR1 GTSNPN and CDR2 SVGIG (reference sequence). This CDR3 is built from 14 residues. CDR3 protein: CAWSVVRDQETQYF.

The rearrangement uses TRBV6-1 and TRBJ1-3. The germline V gene has CDR1 MNHNS and CDR2 SASEGT. The CDR3 contains 15 residues. CDR3 region: CASSVWAESGNTIYF.